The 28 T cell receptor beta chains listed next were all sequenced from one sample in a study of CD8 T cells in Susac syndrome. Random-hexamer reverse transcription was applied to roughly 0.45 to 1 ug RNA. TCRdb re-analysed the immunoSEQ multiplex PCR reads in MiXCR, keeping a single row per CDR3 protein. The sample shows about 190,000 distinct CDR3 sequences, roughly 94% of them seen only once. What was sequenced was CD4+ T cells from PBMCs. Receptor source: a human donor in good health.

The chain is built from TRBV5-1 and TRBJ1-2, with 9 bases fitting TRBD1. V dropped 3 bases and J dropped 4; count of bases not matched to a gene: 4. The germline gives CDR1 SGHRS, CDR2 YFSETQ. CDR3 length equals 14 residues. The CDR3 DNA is TGCGCCAGCAGCTGGGGACAGGGAGGCTATGGCTACACCTTC. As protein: CASSWGQGGYGYTF.

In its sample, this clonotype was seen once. DNA of the CDR3: TGTGCCAGCAGTGTTAAGTGGTATGGCTACACCTTC. Its translation: CASSVKWYGYTF. The V call is TRBV12-3 or TRBV12-4, the J call TRBJ1-2, with D hard to call. There are 12 residues in the CDR3. The V and J ends lost 5 bases and 5 bases respectively, with 9 bases between them.

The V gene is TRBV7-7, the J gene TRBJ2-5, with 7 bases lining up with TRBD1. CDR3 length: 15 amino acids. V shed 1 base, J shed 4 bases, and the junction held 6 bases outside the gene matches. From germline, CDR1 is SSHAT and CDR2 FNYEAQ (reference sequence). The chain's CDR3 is CASSLVGTDGETQYF. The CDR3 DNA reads TGTGCCAGCAGCTTAGTCGGGACAGACGGAGAGACCCAGTACTTC. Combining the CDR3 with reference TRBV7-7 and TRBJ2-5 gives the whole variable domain GAGVSQSPRYKVTKRGQDVTLRCDPISSHATLYWYQQALGQGPEFLTYFNYEAQPDKSGLPSDRFSAERPEGSISTLTIQRTEQRDSAMYRCASSLVGTDGETQYFGPGTRLLVL.

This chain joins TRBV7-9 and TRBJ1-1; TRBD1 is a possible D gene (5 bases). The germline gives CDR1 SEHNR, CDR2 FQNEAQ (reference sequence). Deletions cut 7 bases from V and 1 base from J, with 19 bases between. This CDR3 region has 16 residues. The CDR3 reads CASISRTATGNTEAFF. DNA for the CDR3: TGTGCCAGCATCTCAAGGACCGCTACAGGGAACACTGAAGCTTTCTTT.

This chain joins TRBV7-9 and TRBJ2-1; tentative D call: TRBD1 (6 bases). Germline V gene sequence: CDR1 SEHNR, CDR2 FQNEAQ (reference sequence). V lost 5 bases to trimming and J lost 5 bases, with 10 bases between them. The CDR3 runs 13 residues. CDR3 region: CASSPRQDNEQFF. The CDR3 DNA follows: TGTGCCAGCAGCCCACGACAGGACAATGAGCAGTTCTTC.

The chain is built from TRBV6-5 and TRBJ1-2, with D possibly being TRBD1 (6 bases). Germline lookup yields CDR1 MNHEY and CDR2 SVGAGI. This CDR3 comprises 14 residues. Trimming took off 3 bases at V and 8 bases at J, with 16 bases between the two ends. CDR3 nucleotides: TGTGCCAGCAGTTATCGGGGGCACGAGGAGGGCTACACCTTC. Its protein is CASSYRGHEEGYTF.

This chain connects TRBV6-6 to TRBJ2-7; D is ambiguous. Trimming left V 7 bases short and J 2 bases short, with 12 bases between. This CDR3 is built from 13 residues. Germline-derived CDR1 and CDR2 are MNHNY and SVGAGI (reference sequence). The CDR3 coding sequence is TGTGCCAGCACCCTATGGCTAGCCTACGAGCAGTACTTC. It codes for CASTLWLAYEQYF.

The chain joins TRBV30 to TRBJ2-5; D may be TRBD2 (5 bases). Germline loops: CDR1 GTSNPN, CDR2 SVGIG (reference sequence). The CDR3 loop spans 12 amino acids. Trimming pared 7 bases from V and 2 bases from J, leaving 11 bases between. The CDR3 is CAYPGNQETQYF. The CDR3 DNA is TGTGCCTATCCGGGAAATCAAGAGACCCAGTACTTC.

The CDR3 DNA sequence: TGTGCCAGCAGTGGACTAGCGGGAGATGGGGAGCAGTTCTTC. Translation gives CASSGLAGDGEQFF. V is TRBV6-1 and J is TRBJ2-1; 12 nucleotides line up with TRBD2. The germline gives CDR1 MNHNS, CDR2 SASEGT. The V and J ends lost 4 bases and 10 bases, in that order; junction bases with no gene match: 5. The CDR3 consists of 14 residues.

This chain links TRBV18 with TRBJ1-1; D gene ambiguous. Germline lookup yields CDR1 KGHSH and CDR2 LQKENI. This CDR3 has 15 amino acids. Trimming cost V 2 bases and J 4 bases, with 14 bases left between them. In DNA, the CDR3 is TGTGCCAGCTCACCAGATCCGGGCGCCATCACTGAAGCTTTCTTT. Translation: CASSPDPGAITEAFF.

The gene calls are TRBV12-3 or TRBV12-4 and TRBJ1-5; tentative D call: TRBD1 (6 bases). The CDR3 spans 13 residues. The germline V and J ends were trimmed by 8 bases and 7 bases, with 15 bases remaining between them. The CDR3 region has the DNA TGTGCCAGCGAAGCAGGGGAGGGCCAGCCCCAGCATTTT. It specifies CASEAGEGQPQHF.

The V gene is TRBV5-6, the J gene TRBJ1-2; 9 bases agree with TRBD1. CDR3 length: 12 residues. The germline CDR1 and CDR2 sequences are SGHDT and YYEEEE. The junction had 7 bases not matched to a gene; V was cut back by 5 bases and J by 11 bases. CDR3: CASSWDRDVYTF. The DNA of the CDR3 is TGTGCCAGCAGTTGGGACAGGGACGTATACACCTTC.

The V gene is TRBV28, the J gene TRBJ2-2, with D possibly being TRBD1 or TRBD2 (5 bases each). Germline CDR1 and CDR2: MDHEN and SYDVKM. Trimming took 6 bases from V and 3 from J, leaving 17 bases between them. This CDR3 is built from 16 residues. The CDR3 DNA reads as TGTGCCAGCAGGGGACCCGGGACCCGTGACACCGGGGAGCTGTTTTTT. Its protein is CASRGPGTRDTGELFF.

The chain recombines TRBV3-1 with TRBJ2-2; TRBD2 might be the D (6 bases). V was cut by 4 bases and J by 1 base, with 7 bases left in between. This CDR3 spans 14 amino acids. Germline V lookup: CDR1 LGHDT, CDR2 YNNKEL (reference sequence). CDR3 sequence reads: CASSRDLNTGELFF. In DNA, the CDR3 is TGTGCCAGCAGCCGGGACTTGAACACCGGGGAGCTGTTTTTT. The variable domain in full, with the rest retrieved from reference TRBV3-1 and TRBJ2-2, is DTAVSQTPKYLVTQMGNDKSIKCEQNLGHDTMYWYKQDSKKFLKIMFSYNNKELIINETVPNRFSPKSPDKAHLNLHINSLELGDSAVYFCASSRDLNTGELFFGEGSRLTVL.

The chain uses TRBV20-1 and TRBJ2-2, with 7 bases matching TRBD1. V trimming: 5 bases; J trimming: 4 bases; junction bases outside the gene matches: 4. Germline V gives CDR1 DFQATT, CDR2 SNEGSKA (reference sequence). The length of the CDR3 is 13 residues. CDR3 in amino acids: CSAPGTATGELFF. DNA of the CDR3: TGCAGTGCTCCCGGGACAGCCACCGGGGAGCTGTTTTTT.

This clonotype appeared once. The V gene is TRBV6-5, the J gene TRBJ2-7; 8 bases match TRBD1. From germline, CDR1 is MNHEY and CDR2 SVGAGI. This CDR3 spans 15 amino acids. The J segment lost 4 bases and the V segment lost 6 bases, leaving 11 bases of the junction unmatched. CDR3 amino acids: CASRRETGALYEQYF. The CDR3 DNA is TGTGCCAGCAGAAGGGAGACAGGGGCACTTTACGAGCAGTACTTC.

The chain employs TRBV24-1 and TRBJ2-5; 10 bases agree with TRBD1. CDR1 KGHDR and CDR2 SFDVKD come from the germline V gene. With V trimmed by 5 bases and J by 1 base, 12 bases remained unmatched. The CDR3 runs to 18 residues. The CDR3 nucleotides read TGTGCCACCAGTGCGCGGACAGGGGGTACCGTGACCCAAGAGACCCAGTACTTC. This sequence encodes CATSARTGGTVTQETQYF.

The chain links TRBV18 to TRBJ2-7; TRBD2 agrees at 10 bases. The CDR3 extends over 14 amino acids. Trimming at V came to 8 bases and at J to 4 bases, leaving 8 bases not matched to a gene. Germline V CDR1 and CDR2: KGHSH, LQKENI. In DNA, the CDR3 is TGTGCCAGCCTGCCAGTGGGACTAGCGTACGAGCAGTACGTC. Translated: CASLPVGLAYEQYV.

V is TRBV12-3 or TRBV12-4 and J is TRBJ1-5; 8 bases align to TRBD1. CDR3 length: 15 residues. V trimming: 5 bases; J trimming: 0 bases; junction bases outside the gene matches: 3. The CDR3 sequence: CASSDRGYSNQPQHF. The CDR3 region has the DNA TGTGCCAGCAGTGACAGGGGTTATAGCAATCAGCCCCAGCATTTT.

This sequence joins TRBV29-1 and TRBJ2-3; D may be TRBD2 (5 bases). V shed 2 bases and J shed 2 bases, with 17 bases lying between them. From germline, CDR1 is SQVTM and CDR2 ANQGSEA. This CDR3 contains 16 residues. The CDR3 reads CSVESTGGTYTDTQYF. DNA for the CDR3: TGCAGCGTTGAATCGACCGGAGGCACCTACACAGATACGCAGTATTTT.

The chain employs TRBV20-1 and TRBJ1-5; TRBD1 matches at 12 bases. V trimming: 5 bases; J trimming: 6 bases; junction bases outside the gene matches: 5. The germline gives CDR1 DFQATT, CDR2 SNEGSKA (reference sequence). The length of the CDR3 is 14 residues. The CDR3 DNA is TGCAGTGCTGGGGGGACAGGGGGCTCTCAGCCCCAGCATTTT. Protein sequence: CSAGGTGGSQPQHF.

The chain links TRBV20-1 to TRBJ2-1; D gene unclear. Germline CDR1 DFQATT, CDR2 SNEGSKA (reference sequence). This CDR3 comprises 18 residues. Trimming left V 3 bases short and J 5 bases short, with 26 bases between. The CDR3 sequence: CSARALSRSPIRDNEQFF. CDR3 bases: TGCAGTGCTAGGGCCTTAAGTCGGTCTCCGATCCGCGACAATGAGCAGTTCTTC.

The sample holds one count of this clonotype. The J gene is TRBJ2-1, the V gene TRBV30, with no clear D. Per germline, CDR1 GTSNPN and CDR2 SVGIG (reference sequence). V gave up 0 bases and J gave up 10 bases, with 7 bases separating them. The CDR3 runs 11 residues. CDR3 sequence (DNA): TGTGCCTGGAGTGTACGGTCCGAGCAGTTCTTC. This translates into CAWSVRSEQFF.

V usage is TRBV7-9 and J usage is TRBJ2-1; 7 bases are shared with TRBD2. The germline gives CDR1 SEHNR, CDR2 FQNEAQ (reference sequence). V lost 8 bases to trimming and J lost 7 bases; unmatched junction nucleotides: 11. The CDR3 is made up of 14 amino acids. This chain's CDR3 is CASLTAGVANEQFF. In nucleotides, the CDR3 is TGTGCCAGCCTAACTGCGGGAGTTGCTAATGAGCAGTTCTTC.

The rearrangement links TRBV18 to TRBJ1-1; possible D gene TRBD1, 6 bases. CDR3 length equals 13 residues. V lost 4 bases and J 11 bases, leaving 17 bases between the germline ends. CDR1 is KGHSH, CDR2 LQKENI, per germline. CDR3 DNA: TGTGCCAGCTCACAAGGCCGGGACATCGATGCTTTCTTT. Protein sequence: CASSQGRDIDAFF.

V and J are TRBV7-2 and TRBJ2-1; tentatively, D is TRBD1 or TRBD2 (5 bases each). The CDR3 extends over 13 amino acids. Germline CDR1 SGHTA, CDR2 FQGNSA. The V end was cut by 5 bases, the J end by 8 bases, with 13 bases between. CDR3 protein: CASSHRDPDEQFF. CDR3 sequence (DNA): TGTGCCAGCAGCCATCGGGACCCCGATGAGCAGTTCTTC.

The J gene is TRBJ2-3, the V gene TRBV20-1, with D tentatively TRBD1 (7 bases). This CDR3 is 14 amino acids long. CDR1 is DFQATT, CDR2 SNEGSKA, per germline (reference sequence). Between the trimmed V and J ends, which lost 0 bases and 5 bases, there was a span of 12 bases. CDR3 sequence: CSARDAGGGDTQYF. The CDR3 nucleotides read TGCAGTGCTAGAGATGCAGGGGGAGGAGATACGCAGTATTTT.

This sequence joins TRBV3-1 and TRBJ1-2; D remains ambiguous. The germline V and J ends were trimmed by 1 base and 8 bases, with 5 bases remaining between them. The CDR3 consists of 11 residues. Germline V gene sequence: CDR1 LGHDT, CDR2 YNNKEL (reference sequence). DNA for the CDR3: TGTGCCAGCAGCCAAGTCGACGGCTACACCTTC. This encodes CASSQVDGYTF.